One and the same sample provided the 25 T cell receptor beta chains below, sequenced in a study of radiation and T cells in renal cell carcinoma. Produced via immunoSEQ multiplex PCR; TCRdb's table is partial and in-frame only. The sample records roughly 130,000 clones, 88% being singletons. As for time point: blood 2 weeks post-SBRT. The treatment here: 15 Gy SBRT to primary tumor, nephrectomy 4 weeks later. The sequenced sample was blood, obtained from a patient whose treatment included radiotherapy and nephrectomy. The receptors stem from a woman aged 70-85 years with renal cell carcinoma.

V and J are TRBV7-9 and TRBJ1-1, with D uncertain. CDR1 is SEHNR, CDR2 FQNEAQ, per germline (reference sequence). The V end was cut by 5 bases, the J end by 1 base, with 14 bases between. The CDR3 covers 15 residues. CDR3 protein: CASSPWPQGNTEAFF. The DNA of the CDR3 is TGTGCCAGCAGCCCCTGGCCCCAAGGGAACACTGAAGCTTTCTTT.

This clone was recorded once. The chain carries TRBV6-1 and TRBJ2-7, with 12 positions matching TRBD2. Germline-derived CDR1 and CDR2 are MNHNS and SASEGT. The trim removed 5 bases at V and 5 bases at J, leaving 7 bases unmatched. The CDR3 contains 15 residues. The CDR3 nucleotides read TGTGCCAGCAGTCCCCTGACTAGCGGGAGTAACGAGCAGTACTTC. Protein: CASSPLTSGSNEQYF.

The J gene is TRBJ2-7, the V gene TRBV7-2, with TRBD2 as a possible D gene (5 bases). Germline V CDR1 and CDR2: SGHTA, FQGNSA. The V and J ends lost 7 bases and 7 bases respectively, with 17 bases between them. This CDR3 region has 13 residues. DNA of the CDR3: TGTGCCAGCATCCTGAGGGCCTCCTTAGAGCAGTACTTC. The encoded protein is CASILRASLEQYF.

V usage is TRBV11-3 and J usage is TRBJ1-2, with a tentative D call TRBD1 (5 bases). V was pared by 5 bases and J by 7 bases, with 17 bases between. The CDR3 is 14 residues long. Germline CDR1 and CDR2: SGHNT and YENEEA. The CDR3 loop reads CASSAGRGDFGYTF. CDR3 sequence (DNA): TGTGCCAGCAGCGCCGGACGGGGGGATTTTGGCTACACCTTC.

The sample holds one count of this clone. The genes are TRBV7-9 and TRBJ2-7; 8 positions agree with TRBD2. The CDR3 spans 16 residues. V shed 6 bases and J 7 bases; nucleotides not matched to a gene: 17. Germline V gives CDR1 SEHNR, CDR2 FQNEAQ (reference sequence). CDR3 in amino acids: CASSLTGRGDLREQYF. DNA of the CDR3: TGTGCCAGCAGTTTAACCGGGAGGGGCGATTTGAGAGAGCAGTACTTC.

This sequence joins TRBV7-6 and TRBJ1-1; 8 positions match TRBD1. This CDR3 spans 16 amino acids. Germline CDR1 is SGHVS and CDR2 is FNYEAQ. The junction had 9 bases not matched to a gene; V was cut back by 2 bases and J by 4 bases. The CDR3 sequence: CASSLRLTGGSTEAFF. CDR3 sequence (DNA): TGTGCCAGCAGCTTACGGCTCACAGGGGGTAGCACTGAAGCTTTCTTT.

This clone was recorded only once. The genes are TRBV6-6 and TRBJ2-1, with D possibly being TRBD2 (5 bases). The length of the CDR3 is 14 residues. V was clipped by 8 bases and J by 9 bases, with 20 bases between them. Per the germline V gene, CDR1 is MNHNY and CDR2 is SVGAGI (reference sequence). CDR3 DNA: TGTGCCAGCGCTCCGGACTGGTCAAGCGCTGAGCAGTTCTTC. Encoded protein: CASAPDWSSAEQFF.

This chain uses TRBV5-4 with TRBJ1-5; 10 bases are a match to TRBD1. In germline, CDR1 is SGHNT, CDR2 YYREEE (reference sequence). The CDR3 runs to 15 residues. V lost 4 bases and J lost 2; bases outside the gene matches: 3. The CDR3 region is CASSEGTGGNQPQHF. The CDR3 nucleotides are TGTGCCAGCAGCGAAGGGACAGGGGGCAATCAGCCCCAGCATTTT.

This clone showed up just a few times. The DNA for the CDR3 is TGTGCCAGCAGCTTTAAACAGGACAGGGGGCTGCAGCCCCAGCATTTT. Translation gives CASSFKQDRGLQPQHF. The rearrangement joins TRBV5-4 to TRBJ1-5; 11 nucleotides line up with TRBD1. The CDR3 spans 16 residues. The V and J ends lost 2 bases and 7 bases, in that order; junction bases with no gene match: 8. CDR1 is SGHNT, CDR2 YYREEE, per germline (reference sequence).

J is TRBJ2-6 and V is TRBV19; a possible D gene is TRBD1 (5 bases). The CDR3 covers 16 residues. Germline V gene sequence: CDR1 LNHDA, CDR2 SQIVND (reference sequence). V gave up 7 bases and J gave up 3 bases, with 16 bases separating them. The CDR3 protein is CASNNIRGSGANVLTF. The CDR3 DNA reads TGTGCCAGTAATAACATAAGGGGTAGTGGGGCCAACGTCCTGACTTTC.

This clone was detected once. The chain combines TRBV5-1 with TRBJ1-5, with 7 bases fitting TRBD1. V lost 0 bases and J lost 2; bases outside the gene matches: 2. The germline V gene has CDR1 SGHRS and CDR2 YFSETQ. This CDR3 contains 15 residues. The CDR3 DNA reads as TGCGCCAGCAGCTTGGGGACAGGAGGCAATCAGCCCCAGCATTTT. It encodes CASSLGTGGNQPQHF.

The V call is TRBV14, the J call TRBJ2-1; maybe TRBD2 (6 bases). CDR3 size: 13 residues. CDR1 is SGHDN and CDR2 is FVKESK in the germline V gene. V gave up 0 bases and J gave up 10 bases, with 10 bases separating them. The CDR3 reads CASSQEGGGEQFF. CDR3 nucleotide sequence: TGTGCCAGCAGCCAAGAAGGTGGGGGGGAGCAGTTCTTC.

The rearrangement uses TRBV6-6 and TRBJ1-2; 7 nucleotides match TRBD1. CDR1 and CDR2 (germline): MNHNY, SVGAGI (reference sequence). Trimming at V came to 7 bases and at J to 0 bases, leaving 5 bases not matched to a gene. CDR3 length equals 14 residues. This chain's CDR3 is CASKGAVANYGYTF. The DNA of the CDR3 is TGTGCCAGCAAGGGGGCAGTAGCTAACTATGGCTACACCTTC.

In its sample, this clone was seen once. The chain is built from TRBV11-3 and TRBJ2-7, with D possibly being TRBD2 (6 bases). CDR3 length: 13 residues. Germline V gene lookup returns CDR1 SGHNT and CDR2 YENEEA. Trimming took 1 base from V and 6 from J, leaving 10 bases between them. CDR3 loop: CASSLVQEGEQYF. DNA for the CDR3: TGTGCCAGCAGCTTAGTACAGGAGGGCGAGCAGTACTTC.

The chain couples TRBV30 to TRBJ1-6, with no clear D. V lost 0 bases and J 7 bases, leaving 19 bases between the germline ends. This CDR3 is built from 17 residues. CDR1 GTSNPN and CDR2 SVGIG come from the germline V gene (reference sequence). The CDR3 region is CAWSVRSQSVGNSPLHF. Here the CDR3 DNA reads TGTGCCTGGAGTGTACGGAGCCAGTCGGTGGGGAATTCACCCCTCCACTTT.

V is TRBV28 and J is TRBJ2-5; D is possibly TRBD1 or TRBD2 (5 bases each). CDR1 MDHEN and CDR2 SYDVKM come from the germline V gene. The CDR3 runs to 14 residues. The V gene lost 7 bases and the J gene lost 5 bases, with 17 bases spanning the gap. DNA for the CDR3: TGTGCCAGCAACGGGACCCCCTTTGGCGAGACCCAGTACTTC. Translated: CASNGTPFGETQYF.

The chain employs TRBV5-5 and TRBJ1-2; D is perhaps TRBD1 (5 bases). The CDR3 length is 14 residues. From germline, CDR1 is SGHKS and CDR2 YYEKEE (reference sequence). With 4 bases removed from V and 2 bases from J, the gap between germline ends came to 12 bases. CDR3 in amino acids: CASSPGLVNYGYTF. In nucleotides, the CDR3 is TGTGCCAGCAGCCCGGGACTCGTGAACTATGGCTACACCTTC.

The chain carries TRBV5-4 and TRBJ2-2; perhaps TRBD1 as D (5 bases). Germline V gene lookup returns CDR1 SGHNT and CDR2 YYREEE (reference sequence). Trimming shortened V by 0 bases and J by 4 bases, and 13 bases separated the two germline ends. The CDR3 is made up of 16 amino acids. The CDR3 spells CASSLDRQRSTGELFF. The CDR3 bases are TGTGCCAGCAGCTTGGACAGGCAGCGTAGCACCGGGGAGCTGTTTTTT.

This CDR3 is CASRASSYNEQFF. The CDR3 nucleotides are TGTGCCAGCAGGGCGAGCTCCTACAATGAGCAGTTCTTC. The rearrangement joins TRBV6-6 to TRBJ2-1; D remains unclear. CDR3 size: 13 residues. Trimming cost V 6 bases and J 0 bases, with 6 bases left between them. The V gene's germline CDR1 is MNHNY and CDR2 SVGAGI (reference sequence).

The gene calls are TRBV5-4 and TRBJ1-1; D not resolved. In germline, CDR1 is SGHNT, CDR2 YYREEE (reference sequence). V was shortened by 4 bases and J by 8 bases, with 12 bases between the two germline ends. This CDR3 contains 12 residues. CDR3: CASSGKTQEAFF. The CDR3, as DNA: TGTGCCAGCAGCGGAAAGACGCAGGAAGCTTTCTTT. The whole variable domain, remainder taken from reference TRBV5-4 and TRBJ1-1, is ETGVTQSPTHLIKTRGQQVTLRCSSQSGHNTVSWYQQALGQGPQFIFQYYREEENGRGNFPPRFSGLQFPNYSSELNVNALELDDSALYLCASSGKTQEAFFGQGTRLTVV.

The chain combines TRBV4-3 with TRBJ1-4; D gene ambiguous. This CDR3 contains 15 residues. Trimming stripped 0 bases from V and 7 bases from J, with 12 bases between. Germline assignment: CDR1 LGHNA and CDR2 YSLEER. CDR3 nucleotide sequence: TGCGCCAGCAGCCAAGACCCCCTACACAGTGAAAAACTGTTTTTT. It codes for CASSQDPLHSEKLFF.

The chain recombines TRBV28 with TRBJ2-5; weak D call: TRBD1 (5 bases). The CDR3 extends over 14 amino acids. CDR1 and CDR2 (germline): MDHEN, SYDVKM. V was shortened by 3 bases and J by 2 bases, with 10 bases between the two germline ends. The CDR3 DNA sequence: TGTGCCAGCAGTTTGAGGCAGGGACAAGAGACCCAGTACTTC. This gives the protein CASSLRQGQETQYF.

The CDR3 reads CASSGGTGGYEQYF. The CDR3, as DNA: TGTGCCAGTAGCGGGGGGACAGGGGGCTACGAGCAGTACTTC. J is TRBJ2-7 and V is TRBV7-6; a weak D match, TRBD1 (11 bases). Germline CDR1 SGHVS, CDR2 FNYEAQ. The CDR3 totals 14 residues. Trimming removed 9 bases from V and 3 bases from J, with 18 bases in between.

The V gene is TRBV7-8, the J gene TRBJ1-1; D might be TRBD1 (5 bases). This CDR3 region has 14 residues. Deletions cut 5 bases from V and 4 bases from J, with 14 bases between. Germline loops: CDR1 SGHVS, CDR2 FQNEAQ. For the CDR3, the DNA is TGTGCCAGCAGCGAAGACAGTTTTTCCACTGAAGCTTTCTTT. This codes for CASSEDSFSTEAFF.

This clone was counted a few times. The chain uses TRBV11-2 and TRBJ1-6; D is ambiguous. Germline V gene sequence: CDR1 SGHAT, CDR2 FQNNGV. This CDR3 spans 14 amino acids. The V and J ends lost 5 bases and 10 bases respectively, with 15 bases between them. CDR3 region: CASSLGFLESPLHF. The CDR3 bases are TGTGCCAGCAGCCTAGGGTTCTTGGAATCACCCCTCCACTTT. The full variable domain, rest sourced from reference TRBV11-2 and TRBJ1-6, is EAGVAQSPRYKIIEKRQSVAFWCNPISGHATLYWYQQILGQGPKLLIQFQNNGVVDDSQLPKDRFSAERLKGVDSTLKIQPAKLEDSAVYLCASSLGFLESPLHFGNGTRLTVT.